These T cell receptor beta chains were read from a single sample in a study of monozygotic twins with inflammatory bowel disease. TCRdb derives one entry per CDR3 protein from the 5' RACE reads, leaving out DNA. This sample's table has approximately 400,000 distinct CDR3 sequences. Sequencing was carried out using blood. Receptors were obtained from a human donor with ulcerative colitis or Crohn's disease, or a healthy co-twin of an affected twin (not recorded which). The CDR3 runs from the conserved cysteine through the conserved F or W.

V gene	J gene	CDR3 protein
TRBV6-5	TRBJ2-7	CASWSSGYEQYF
TRBV12-3/TRBV12-4	TRBJ2-5	CASSFVAREGTQYF
TRBV28	TRBJ2-1	CASSLFWGRGNEQFF
TRBV5-1	TRBJ2-7	CASSLAGQGSEQYF
TRBV19	TRBJ1-2	CGCRGRNDYGYTF
TRBV5-4	TRBJ2-7	CASSGGRGVSYEQYF
TRBV5-5	TRBJ2-1	CASSWEGASSYNEQFF
TRBV5-1	TRBJ2-3	CASNPGTSTDTQYF
TRBV5-5	TRBJ1-3	CASRRDPGNTIYF
TRBV12-3/TRBV12-4	TRBJ1-4	CASTRRQGEKLFF
TRBV25-1	TRBJ2-5	CASSEFVGQQETQYF
TRBV20-1	TRBJ1-1	CSARDSSGNTEAFF
TRBV5-4	TRBJ2-7	CASSPVPEAYEQYF
TRBV4-1	TRBJ1-1	CASSQVGGQNTEAFF
TRBV10-3	TRBJ2-5	CAISAGRTARGETQYF
TRBV24-1	TRBJ1-6	CATPDRGKASPLHF
TRBV12-3/TRBV12-4	TRBJ2-1	CASSYLVGLAGVDNEQFF
TRBV29-1	TRBJ2-7	CSAQLGVYEQYF
TRBV11-2	TRBJ2-7	CASSLDSGGWEQYF
TRBV7-9	TRBJ2-7	CASGTGTGEVEQYF
TRBV7-9	TRBJ2-7	CASSTEGIYEQYF
TRBV5-1	TRBJ2-1	CASSPPSSGYDNEQFF
TRBV19	TRBJ2-1	CASSKAGGPWNEQFF
TRBV6-1	TRBJ2-3	CASKSGGQRDTQYF
TRBV5-1	TRBJ1-2	CASSEDSRYTF
TRBV28	TRBJ2-7	CASSLQGISYEQYF
TRBV20-1	TRBJ1-5	CSALQGRALQPQHF
TRBV20-1	TRBJ2-1	CSARSGRAEDEQFF
TRBV19	TRBJ2-1	CASRIDRVASNEQFF
TRBV29-1	TRBJ2-5	CSAWDRETQYF
TRBV20-1	TRBJ2-1	CSARVGAGGSYNEQFF
TRBV5-1	TRBJ2-1	CASSLQDNEQFF
TRBV6-5	TRBJ1-1	CASSYRGATEAFF
TRBV5-5	TRBJ1-2	CASSRGRGLGYGYTF
TRBV10-2	TRBJ2-7	CASSPRQGSDYEQYF
TRBV15	TRBJ1-4	CATSREQATNEKLFF
TRBV7-2	TRBJ1-6	CASSLEQRASPLHF
TRBV5-1	TRBJ2-2	CASSSGQRIAGGNTGELFF
TRBV5-1	TRBJ1-1	CASSLVPDEAFF